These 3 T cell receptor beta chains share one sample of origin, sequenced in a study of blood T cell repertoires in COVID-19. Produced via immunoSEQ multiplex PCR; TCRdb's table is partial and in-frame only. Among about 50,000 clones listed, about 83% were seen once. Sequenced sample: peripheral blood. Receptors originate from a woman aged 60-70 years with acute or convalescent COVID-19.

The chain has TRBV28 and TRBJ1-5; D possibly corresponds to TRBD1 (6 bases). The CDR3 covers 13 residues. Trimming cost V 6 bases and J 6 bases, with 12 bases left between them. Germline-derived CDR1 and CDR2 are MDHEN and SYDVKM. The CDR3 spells CASSSPDSQPQHF. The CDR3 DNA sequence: TGTGCCAGCAGCTCCCCGGACAGTCAGCCCCAGCATTTT.

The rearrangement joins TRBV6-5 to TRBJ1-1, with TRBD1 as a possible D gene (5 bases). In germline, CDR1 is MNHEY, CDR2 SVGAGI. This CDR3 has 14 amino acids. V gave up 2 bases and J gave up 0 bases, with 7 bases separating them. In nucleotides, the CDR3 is TGTGCCAGCAGTTACCGACAGATGAACACTGAAGCTTTCTTT. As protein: CASSYRQMNTEAFF.

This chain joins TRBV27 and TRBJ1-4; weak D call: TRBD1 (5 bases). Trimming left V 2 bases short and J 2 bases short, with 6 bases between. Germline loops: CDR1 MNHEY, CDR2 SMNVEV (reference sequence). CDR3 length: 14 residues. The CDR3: CASSLQGTNEKLFF. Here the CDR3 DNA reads TGTGCCAGCAGTTTACAGGGTACTAATGAAAAACTGTTTTTT.